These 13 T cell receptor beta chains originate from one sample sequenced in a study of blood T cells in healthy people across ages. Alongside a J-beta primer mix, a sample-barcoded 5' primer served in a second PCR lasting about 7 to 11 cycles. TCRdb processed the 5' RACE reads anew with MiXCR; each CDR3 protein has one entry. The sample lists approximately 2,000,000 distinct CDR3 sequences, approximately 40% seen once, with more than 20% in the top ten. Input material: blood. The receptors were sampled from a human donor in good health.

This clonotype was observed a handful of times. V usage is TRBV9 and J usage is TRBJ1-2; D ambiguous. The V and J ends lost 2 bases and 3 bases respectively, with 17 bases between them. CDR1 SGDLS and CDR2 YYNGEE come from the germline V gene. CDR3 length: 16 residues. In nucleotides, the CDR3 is TGTGCCAGCAGCGTGCAACCCTGGCCCAGCTACTATGGCTACACCTTC. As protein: CASSVQPWPSYYGYTF.

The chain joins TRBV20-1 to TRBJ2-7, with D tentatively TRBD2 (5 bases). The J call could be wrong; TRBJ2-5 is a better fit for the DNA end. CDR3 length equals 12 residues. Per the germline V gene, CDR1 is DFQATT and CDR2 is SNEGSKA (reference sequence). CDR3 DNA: TGCAGTGCAGAGGGAGCGGAAGAGACCCAGTACTTC. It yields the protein CSAEGAEETQYF.

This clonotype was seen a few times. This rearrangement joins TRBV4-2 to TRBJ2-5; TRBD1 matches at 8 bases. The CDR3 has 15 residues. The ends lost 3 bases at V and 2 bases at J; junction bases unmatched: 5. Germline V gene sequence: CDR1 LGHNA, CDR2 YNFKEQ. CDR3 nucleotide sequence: TGTGCCAGCAGCCAGACACAGGGGGAACAAGAGACCCAGTACTTC. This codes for CASSQTQGEQETQYF.

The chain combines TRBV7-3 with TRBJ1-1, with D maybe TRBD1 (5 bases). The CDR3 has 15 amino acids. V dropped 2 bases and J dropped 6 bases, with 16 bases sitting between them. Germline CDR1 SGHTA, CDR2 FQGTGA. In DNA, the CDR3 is TGTGCCAGCAGCTTATTCGGGACGGTTAATTCTGAAGCTTTCTTT. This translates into CASSLFGTVNSEAFF. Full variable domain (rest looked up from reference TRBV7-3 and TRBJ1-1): GAGVSQTPSNKVTEKGKYVELRCDPISGHTALYWYRQSLGQGPEFLIYFQGTGAADDSGLPNDRFFAVRPEGSVSTLKIQRTERGDSAVYLCASSLFGTVNSEAFFGQGTRLTVV.

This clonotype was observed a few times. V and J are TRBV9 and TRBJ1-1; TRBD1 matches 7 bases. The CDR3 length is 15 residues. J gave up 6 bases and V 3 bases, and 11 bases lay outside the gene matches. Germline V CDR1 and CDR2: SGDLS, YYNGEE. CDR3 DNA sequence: TGTGCCAGCAGCGCCACAGGGGCGGAACCGTCTGAAGCTTTCTTT. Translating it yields CASSATGAEPSEAFF.

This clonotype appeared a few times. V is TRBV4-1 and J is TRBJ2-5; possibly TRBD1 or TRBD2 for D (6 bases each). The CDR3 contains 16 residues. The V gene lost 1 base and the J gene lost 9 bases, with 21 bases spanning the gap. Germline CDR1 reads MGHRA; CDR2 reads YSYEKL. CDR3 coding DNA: TGCGCCAGCAGCCAAGTCAGGAGGACCCCGAGGGGGGCCCAGTACTTC. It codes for CASSQVRRTPRGAQYF.

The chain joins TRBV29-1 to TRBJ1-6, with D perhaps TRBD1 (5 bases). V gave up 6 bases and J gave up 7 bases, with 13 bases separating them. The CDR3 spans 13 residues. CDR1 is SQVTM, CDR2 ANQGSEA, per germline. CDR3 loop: CSVAAQGNSPLHF. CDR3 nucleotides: TGCAGCGTCGCTGCCCAGGGAAATTCACCCCTCCACTTT. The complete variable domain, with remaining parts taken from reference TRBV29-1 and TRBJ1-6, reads SAVISQKPSRDICQRGTSLTIQCQVDSQVTMMFWYRQQPGQSLTLIATANQGSEATYESGFVIDKFPISRPNLTFSTLTVSNMSPEDSSIYLCSVAAQGNSPLHFGNGTRLTVT.

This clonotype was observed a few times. CDR3 sequence: CASSQGVRANYGYTF. In DNA form, the CDR3 reads TGTGCCAGCAGCCAAGGAGTCAGGGCTAACTATGGCTACACCTTC. The chain recombines TRBV3-1 with TRBJ1-2; a possible D gene is TRBD1 (5 bases). The germline V gene has CDR1 LGHDT and CDR2 YNNKEL (reference sequence). The CDR3 loop spans 15 amino acids. With 1 base removed from V and 0 bases from J, the gap between germline ends came to 9 bases.

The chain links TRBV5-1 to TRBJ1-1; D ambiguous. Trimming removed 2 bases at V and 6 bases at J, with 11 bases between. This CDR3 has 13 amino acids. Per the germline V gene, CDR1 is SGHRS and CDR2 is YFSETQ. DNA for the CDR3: TGCGCCAGCAGCTTAATGGAGGCCCCTGAAGCTTTCTTT. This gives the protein CASSLMEAPEAFF.

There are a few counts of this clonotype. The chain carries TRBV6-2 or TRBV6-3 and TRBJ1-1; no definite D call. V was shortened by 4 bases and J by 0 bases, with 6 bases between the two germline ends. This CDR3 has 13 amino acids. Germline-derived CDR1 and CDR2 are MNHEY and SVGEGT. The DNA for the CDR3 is TGTGCCAGCAGTTGGGAGATGAACACTGAAGCTTTCTTT. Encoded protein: CASSWEMNTEAFF.

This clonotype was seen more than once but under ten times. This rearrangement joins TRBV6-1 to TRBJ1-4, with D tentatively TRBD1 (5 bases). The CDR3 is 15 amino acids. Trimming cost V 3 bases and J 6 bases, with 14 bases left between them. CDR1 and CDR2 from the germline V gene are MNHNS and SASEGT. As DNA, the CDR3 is TGTGCCAGCAGTGAGACAGACCAGGATTATGAAAAACTGTTTTTT. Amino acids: CASSETDQDYEKLFF.

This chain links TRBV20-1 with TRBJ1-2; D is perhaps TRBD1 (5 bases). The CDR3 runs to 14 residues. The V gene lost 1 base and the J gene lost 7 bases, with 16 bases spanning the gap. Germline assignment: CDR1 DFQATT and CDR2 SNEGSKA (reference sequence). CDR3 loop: CSARVQGGYCGYTF. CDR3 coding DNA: TGCAGTGCTAGAGTGCAGGGAGGATACTGTGGCTACACCTTC.

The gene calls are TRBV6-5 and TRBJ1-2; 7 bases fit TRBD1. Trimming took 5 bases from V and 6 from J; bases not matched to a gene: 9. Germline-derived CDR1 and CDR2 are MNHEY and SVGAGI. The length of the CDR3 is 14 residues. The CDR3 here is CASSEGAPVDGYTF. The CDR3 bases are TGTGCCAGCAGTGAGGGGGCACCGGTGGATGGCTACACCTTC.